One sample yielded the 12 T cell receptor beta chains listed below, sequenced in a study of T cells in women clearing cervical HPV infection listed by TCRdb under 2018. Libraries were constructed by the immunoSEQ multiplex PCR assay. TCRdb mirrors the immuneACCESS table, restricted to in-frame sequences. Some clones are absent from its copies; in checked studies, under half trace to an unresolved V gene, and the reason for the others is unknown. The sample's table covers around 8,800 clones. The biggest ten clones account for about 8% of the sample. Input material: blood buffy coat. The source of these receptors is a woman aged 18 to 75 with a cervical HPV16 infection that either progressed to CIN3+ or cleared (not recorded which).

Points on this clone: The sequenced fragment ends 3 residues before the CDR3 boundary, so the rest is inferred from the germline J gene. V is TRBV13 and J is TRBJ2-1; 7 positions match TRBD1. The CDR3 loop spans 15 amino acids. The V segment lost 5 bases and the J segment 2 bases; nucleotides outside the gene matches: 6. Germline V gives CDR1 PRHDT, CDR2 FYEKMQ (reference sequence). The sequenced part of the CDR3 DNA is TGTGCCAGCAGCCCAAGGGACAGAGCCTACAATGAG. Translation gives CASSPRDRAYNE. The CDR3 in full is CASSPRDRAYNEQFF. Variable domain in full (rest from reference TRBV13 and TRBJ2-1): AAGVIQSPRHLIKEKRETATLKCYPIPRHDTVYWYQQGPGQDPQFLISFYEKMQSDKGSIPDRFSAQQFSDYHSELNMSSLELGDSALYFCASSPRDRAYNEQFFGPGTRLTVL.

Incomplete CDR3 DNA: TGTGCCAGCAGTTACGCGGGGAGTCACAATGAG. Its protein product is CASSYAGSHNE. The entire CDR3 protein reads CASSYAGSHNEQFF. The gene calls are TRBV6-2 or TRBV6-3 and TRBJ2-1, with D possibly TRBD2 on 6 matching bases. The CDR3 end falls 3 residues outside the read, so it is completed with the germline J gene. V was pared by 2 bases and J by 5 bases, with 10 bases between. CDR3 length equals 14 residues. The germline gives CDR1 MNHEY, CDR2 SVGEGT.

As concerns this clone: The CDR3 goes on 3 residues after the read ends, and that part is filled in from the germline J gene. The chain couples TRBV5-6 to TRBJ2-5, with 7 bases fitting TRBD2. CDR1 SGHDT and CDR2 YYEEEE come from the germline V gene. The CDR3 sequence is 14 residues long. J was trimmed by 3 bases and V by 1 base; bases with no gene match: 3. The CDR3 DNA, read in part, is TGTGCCAGCAGCTTGCGGGGGGAGAAAGAGACC. Its translation is CASSLRGEKET. The CDR3 in its entirety is CASSLRGEKETQYF.

A note on this clone: The read stops 3 residues short of the end of the CDR3; the missing end is completed from the germline J gene. The gene calls are TRBV23-1 and TRBJ1-2, with D unresolved. TRBV23-1 is identified as an open reading frame with a role that is uncertain. V was trimmed by 4 bases and J by 0 bases, leaving 9 bases between them. CDR3 length: 14 amino acids. This CDR3 reads CASSLSSPNYGYTF. The sequenced part of the CDR3 DNA is TGCGCCAGCAGTCTCTCGTCCCCTAACTATGGC.

As to this clone: From the germline J gene comes the end of the CDR3, since the read stops 3 residues before it. V usage is TRBV6-2 or TRBV6-3 and J usage is TRBJ1-2; D unclear. Germline loops: CDR1 MNHEY, CDR2 SVGEGT. The CDR3 consists of 13 residues. CDR3 sequence reads: CASSEMSSYDYTF. The DNA read from the CDR3 is TGTGCCAGCAGTGAGATGAGCTCCTACGAC.

For this clone: Read coverage stops 3 residues before the CDR3 terminus; the germline J gene supplies the remainder. This chain uses TRBV7-8 with TRBJ1-2; D is perhaps TRBD1 (6 bases). This CDR3 has 15 amino acids. Germline CDR1 is SGHVS and CDR2 is FQNEAQ. Partial CDR3 DNA: TGTGCCAGCAGCTTACCGGAACAGGGTCTGTACGGC. Its protein product is CASSLPEQGLYG. The whole CDR3 reads CASSLPEQGLYGYTF.

Measured by frequency, this clone is medium-sized. The CDR3 goes on 3 residues after the read ends, and that part is filled in from the germline J gene. The rearrangement joins TRBV19 to TRBJ1-5; 7 bases agree with TRBD1. From germline, CDR1 is LNHDA and CDR2 SQIVND (reference sequence). V dropped 1 base and J dropped 6; count of bases not matched to a gene: 3. This CDR3 contains 14 residues. The sequenced CDR3 bases are TGTGCCAGTAGTATAGTAGGGGGCTTTCAGCCC. This gives the protein CASSIVGGFQP. The whole CDR3 is CASSIVGGFQPQHF.

As to this clone: The read comes to an end 3 residues before the CDR3 does, leaving the germline J gene to fill in the end. The chain links TRBV12-3 or TRBV12-4 to TRBJ2-7; D unresolved. The CDR3 spans 12 residues. V was clipped by 5 bases and J by 0 bases, with 5 bases between them. The CDR3 is CASSPSSYEQYF. The CDR3 bases that were read are TGTGCCAGCAGTCCGTCCTCCTACGAG.

As concerns this clone: The read terminates 3 residues ahead of where the CDR3 ends, so the germline J gene completes it. The V gene is TRBV5-1, the J gene TRBJ1-1, with D possibly TRBD1 on 6 matching bases. The CDR3 is 15 amino acids. Trimming shortened V by 0 bases and J by 0 bases, and 9 bases separated the two germline ends. CDR1 is SGHRS, CDR2 YFSETQ, per germline. The part of the CDR3 DNA that was read is TGCGCCAGCAGCTTGGACAGGGAGGTGAACACTGAA. As protein: CASSLDREVNTE. The CDR3, in full, reads CASSLDREVNTEAFF.

Judged by frequency, this clone is medium-sized. The CDR3 reads CASSITEGAASPLHF. The CDR3 DNA, read in part, is TGTGCCAGTAGTATAACGGAGGGTGCAGCTTCACCC. The V gene is TRBV19, the J gene TRBJ1-6; D remains ambiguous. The read is 3 residues too short to cover the CDR3 end, so that end is filled in from the germline J gene. Germline CDR1 and CDR2: LNHDA and SQIVND (reference sequence). Trimming removed 2 bases from V and 9 bases from J, with 14 bases in between. This CDR3 is 15 amino acids long.

Note on this clone: The sequenced fragment ends 3 residues before the CDR3 boundary, so the rest is inferred from the germline J gene. V is TRBV7-9 and J is TRBJ2-2, with D uncertain. Germline values: CDR1 SEHNR, CDR2 FQNEAQ (reference sequence). The CDR3 has 12 residues. The V end was cut by 6 bases, the J end by 4 bases, with 6 bases between. CDR3 loop: CASRRVTGELFF. The sequenced part of the CDR3 DNA is TGTGCCAGCAGGCGAGTCACCGGGGAG.

Notes on this clone: Read coverage stops 3 residues before the CDR3 terminus; the germline J gene supplies the remainder. This chain uses TRBV5-1 with TRBJ1-1; TRBD1 might be the D (6 bases). CDR1 and CDR2 (germline): SGHRS, YFSETQ. The V end was cut by 4 bases, the J end by 2 bases, with 12 bases between. The CDR3 totals 14 residues. The CDR3 DNA, read in part, is TGCGCCAGCAGCCCGCGGACAGCAAACACTGAA. It translates to CASSPRTANTE. The entire CDR3 sequence reads CASSPRTANTEAFF.